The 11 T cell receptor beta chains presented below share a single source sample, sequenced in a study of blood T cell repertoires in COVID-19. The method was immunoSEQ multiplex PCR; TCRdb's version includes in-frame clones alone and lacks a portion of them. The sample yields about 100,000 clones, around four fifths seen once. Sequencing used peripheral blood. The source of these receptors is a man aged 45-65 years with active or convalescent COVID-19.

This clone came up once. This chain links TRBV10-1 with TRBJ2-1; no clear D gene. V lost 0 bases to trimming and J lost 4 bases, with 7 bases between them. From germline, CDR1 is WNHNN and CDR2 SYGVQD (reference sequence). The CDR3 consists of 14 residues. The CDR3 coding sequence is TGCGCCAGCAGTGAGTCGTTGGCTTACAATGAGCAGTTCTTC. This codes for CASSESLAYNEQFF.

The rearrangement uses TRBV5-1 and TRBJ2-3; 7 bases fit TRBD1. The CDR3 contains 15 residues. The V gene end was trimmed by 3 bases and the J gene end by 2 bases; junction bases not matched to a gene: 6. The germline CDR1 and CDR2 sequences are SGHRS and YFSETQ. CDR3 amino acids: CASSSDRANTDTQYF. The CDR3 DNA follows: TGCGCCAGCAGCTCAGACAGGGCGAACACAGATACGCAGTATTTT. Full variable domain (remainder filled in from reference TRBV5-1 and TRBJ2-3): KAGVTQTPRYLIKTRGQQVTLSCSPISGHRSVSWYQQTPGQGLQFLFEYFSETQRNKGNFPGRFSGRQFSNSRSEMNVSTLELGDSALYLCASSSDRANTDTQYFGPGTRLTVL.

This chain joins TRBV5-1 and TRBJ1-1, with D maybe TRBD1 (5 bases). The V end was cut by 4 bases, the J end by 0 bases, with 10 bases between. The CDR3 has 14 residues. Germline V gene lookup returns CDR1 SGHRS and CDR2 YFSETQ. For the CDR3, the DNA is TGCGCCAGCAGCCCCGGACAAATGAACACTGAAGCTTTCTTT. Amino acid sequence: CASSPGQMNTEAFF.

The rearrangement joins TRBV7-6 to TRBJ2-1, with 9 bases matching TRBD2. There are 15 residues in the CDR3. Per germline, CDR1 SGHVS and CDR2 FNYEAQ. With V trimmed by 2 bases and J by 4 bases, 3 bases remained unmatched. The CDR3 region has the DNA TGTGCCAGCAGCTTACTAGCGGGAAGTTACAATGAGCAGTTCTTC. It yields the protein CASSLLAGSYNEQFF.

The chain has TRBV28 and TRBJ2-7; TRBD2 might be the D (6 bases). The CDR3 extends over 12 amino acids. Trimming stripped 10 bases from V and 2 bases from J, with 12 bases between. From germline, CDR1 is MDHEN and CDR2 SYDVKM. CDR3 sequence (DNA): TGTGCCACCCGGGACTCTACCTACGAGCAGTACTTC. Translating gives CATRDSTYEQYF. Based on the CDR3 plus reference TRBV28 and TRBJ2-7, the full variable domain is DVKVTQSSRYLVKRTGEKVFLECVQDMDHENMFWYRQDPGLGLRLIYFSYDVKMKEKGDIPEGYSVSREKKERFSLILESASTNQTSMYLCATRDSTYEQYFGPGTRLTVT.

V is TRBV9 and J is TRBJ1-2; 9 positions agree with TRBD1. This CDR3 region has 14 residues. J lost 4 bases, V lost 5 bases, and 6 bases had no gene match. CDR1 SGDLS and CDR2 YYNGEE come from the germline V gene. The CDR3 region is CASSKTGGGYGYTF. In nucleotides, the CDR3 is TGTGCCAGCAGTAAAACAGGGGGCGGCTATGGCTACACCTTC.

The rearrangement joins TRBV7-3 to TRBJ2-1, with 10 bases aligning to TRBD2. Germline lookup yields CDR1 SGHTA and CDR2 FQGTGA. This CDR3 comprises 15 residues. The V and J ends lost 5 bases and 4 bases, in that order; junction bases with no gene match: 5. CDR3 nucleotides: TGTGCCAGCAGCCGCGGACTAGCGGTGTACAATGAGCAGTTCTTC. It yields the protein CASSRGLAVYNEQFF.

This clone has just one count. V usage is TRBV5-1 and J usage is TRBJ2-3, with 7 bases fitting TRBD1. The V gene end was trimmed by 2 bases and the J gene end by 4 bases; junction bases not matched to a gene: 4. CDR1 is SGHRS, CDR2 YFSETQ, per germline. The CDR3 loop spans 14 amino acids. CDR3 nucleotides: TGCGCCAGCAGCTTTGGGCAGGGGGCAGATACGCAGTATTTT. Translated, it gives CASSFGQGADTQYF. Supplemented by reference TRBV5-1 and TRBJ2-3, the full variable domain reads KAGVTQTPRYLIKTRGQQVTLSCSPISGHRSVSWYQQTPGQGLQFLFEYFSETQRNKGNFPGRFSGRQFSNSRSEMNVSTLELGDSALYLCASSFGQGADTQYFGPGTRLTVL.

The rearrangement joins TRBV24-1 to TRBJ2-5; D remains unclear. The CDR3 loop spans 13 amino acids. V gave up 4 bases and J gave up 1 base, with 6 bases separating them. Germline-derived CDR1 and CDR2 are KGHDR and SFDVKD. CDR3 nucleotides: TGTGCCACCAGTGACCCAATCCAAGAGACCCAGTACTTC. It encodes CATSDPIQETQYF.

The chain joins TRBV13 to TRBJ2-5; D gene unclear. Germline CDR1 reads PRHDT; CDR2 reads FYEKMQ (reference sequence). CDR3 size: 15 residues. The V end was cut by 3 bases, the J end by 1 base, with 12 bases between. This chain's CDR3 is CASSFRAQVQETQYF. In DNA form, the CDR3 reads TGTGCCAGCAGCTTCAGAGCTCAGGTCCAAGAGACCCAGTACTTC.

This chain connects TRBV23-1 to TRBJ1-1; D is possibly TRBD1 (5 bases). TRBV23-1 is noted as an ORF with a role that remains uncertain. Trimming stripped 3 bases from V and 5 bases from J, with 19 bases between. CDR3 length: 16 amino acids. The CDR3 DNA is TGCGCCAGCAGTCAGCCCATGCGGGGGAACTATACTGAAGCTTTCTTT. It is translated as CASSQPMRGNYTEAFF.